Sequencing of this TCR beta chain was carried out in a study of T cell repertoires in cytomegalovirus infection (dated by TCRdb to 2018 to 2020). Study-wide context: Donor HLA type was relevant to the analysis, as public TCR beta signatures indicated carriage of CMV infection together with the matching HLA type. Overall results and qualifications from the work: Carriers of CMV infection plus the relevant HLA type were discriminated by the cumulative frequency of public TCR beta family members in the study cohort and in an independent 352-donor cohort. In the ex vivo response, HLA-C-restricted CMV-specific TCR beta clonotypes were dominant, and in two of eight donors the single most frequent clonotype came from this HLA-C-restricted group.

Note on this clonotype: Its antigen remains unidentified. No clone much larger than this one lies a single base away; base qualities are absent.

The instrument was an Illumina HiSeq 1500. TCRdb reprocessing: public reads trimmed at Q25 with fastp, clones called with MiXCR, in-frame beta chains kept. Merged by CDR3 protein, the rows form single entries marked with the most common genes and DNA. In this sample the table shows approximately 170,000 distinct CDR3 sequences, 17% of which occur a single time. Approximately 19% of the sample rests with the top ten. CDR1 and CDR2 are drawn from the germline V gene: MGHDK, SYGVNS. V loses 6 bases of germline sequence and J loses 1 base, and the interval between the two ends is 7 bases. CDR3 length: 14 amino acids, cysteine to phenylalanine. The read is trimmed to its CDR3 DNA, 42 bases read in frame from base 1.

The rearranged segments are TRBV25-1 and TRBJ2-6; the D gene cannot be named for sure. The origin of this receptor is a human donor in good health (CMV status not recorded). Some clones in this sample may be carry-over from other donors' samples. The specimen sequenced was CD8+ T cells from PBMCs. The sequenced DNA is TGTGCCAGCAGGGCGACATCTGGGGCCAACGTCCTGACTTTC. Its product reads: CASRATSGANVLTF.